A single sample gave rise to the 29 T cell receptor beta chains below, sequenced in a study of blood T cell repertoires in COVID-19 (dated by TCRdb to 2018 to 2020). The library came from the immunoSEQ multiplex PCR assay. This immuneACCESS table, as held by TCRdb, lists in-frame sequences with V and J called but not all clones. Of the missing ones, under half trace to an unresolved V gene in checked studies; the others have no known cause. The sample data list about 250,000 clones, and around nine tenths of these were observed just once. Approximately 1.5% of the sample belongs to the ten largest clones. The source material was peripheral blood. The source is a woman in her sixties or seventies who had recovered from COVID-19.

In its sample, this clone was seen a few times. V and J are TRBV20-1 and TRBJ1-6; no clear D gene. The CDR3 contains 11 residues. Looked up from germline, CDR1 is DFQATT and CDR2 is SNEGSKA (reference sequence). V was shortened by 7 bases and J by 9 bases, with 10 bases between the two germline ends. The CDR3: CSGGGGSPLHF. CDR3 coding DNA: TGCAGTGGGGGAGGTGGTTCACCCCTCCACTTT.

V and J are TRBV19 and TRBJ2-4, with 8 positions matching TRBD1. The CDR3 is 16 amino acids. The ends lost 5 bases at V and 4 bases at J; junction bases unmatched: 10. Germline CDR1 reads LNHDA; CDR2 reads SQIVND (reference sequence). In nucleotides, the CDR3 is TGTGCCAGTAGTCTCGGACAGGGCCCCCCGAAAAACATTCAGTACTTC. Its translation is CASSLGQGPPKNIQYF.

This clone occurred once. The V gene is TRBV20-1, the J gene TRBJ1-1; the D is unclear. The CDR3 extends over 11 amino acids. V was shortened by 0 bases and J by 7 bases, with 6 bases between the two germline ends. CDR1 and CDR2 from the germline V gene are DFQATT and SNEGSKA (reference sequence). The CDR3 bases are TGCAGTGCTAGAGATGTTTATGAAGCTTTCTTT. This encodes CSARDVYEAFF.

This chain links TRBV4-2 with TRBJ2-1; 9 positions agree with TRBD2. V shed 1 base, J shed 2 bases, and the junction held 6 bases outside the gene matches. This CDR3 is 17 amino acids long. Germline V gene sequence: CDR1 LGHNA, CDR2 YNFKEQ. CDR3 residues: CASSQAVQRGAYNEQFF. In DNA form, the CDR3 reads TGTGCCAGCAGCCAAGCGGTGCAGCGGGGGGCCTACAATGAGCAGTTCTTC.

The rearrangement joins TRBV5-1 to TRBJ2-2; D perhaps matches TRBD1 (5 bases). Germline lookup yields CDR1 SGHRS and CDR2 YFSETQ. Trimming stripped 1 base from V and 7 bases from J, with 11 bases between. The CDR3 loop spans 14 amino acids. CDR3 sequence reads: CASSLLQDGGELFF. The CDR3 coding sequence is TGCGCCAGCAGCTTGCTACAGGACGGCGGGGAGCTGTTTTTT. The full variable domain, in which reference TRBV5-1 and TRBJ2-2 provide the parts outside the CDR3, is KAGVTQTPRYLIKTRGQQVTLSCSPISGHRSVSWYQQTPGQGLQFLFEYFSETQRNKGNFPGRFSGRQFSNSRSEMNVSTLELGDSALYLCASSLLQDGGELFFGEGSRLTVL.

The chain has TRBV11-2 and TRBJ1-2; D is unresolved. Germline-derived CDR1 and CDR2 are SGHAT and FQNNGV. This CDR3 has 13 amino acids. The ends were cut back, 4 bases at V and 2 bases at J, with 8 bases in the middle. The CDR3 sequence is CASSSLQNYGYTF. DNA for the CDR3: TGTGCCAGCAGCTCCTTACAGAACTATGGCTACACCTTC.

The chain carries TRBV5-4 and TRBJ2-3, with 12 bases identical to TRBD2. CDR1 is SGHNT, CDR2 YYREEE, per germline (reference sequence). The CDR3 has 18 residues. V lost 4 bases, J lost 1 base, and 10 bases stayed unmatched. CDR3 in amino acids: CASSTGGLAGGRTDTQYF. DNA of the CDR3: TGTGCCAGCAGCACAGGTGGGCTAGCGGGGGGGCGCACAGATACGCAGTATTTT.

The CDR3 DNA reads as TGTGCCAGTAGTATAGACAGGTGGTTATCTGGGGCCAACGTCCTGACTTTC. It is translated as CASSIDRWLSGANVLTF. The genes are TRBV19 and TRBJ2-6; D ambiguous. Trimming removed 0 bases at V and 1 base at J, with 10 bases between. CDR3 size: 17 residues. Germline V lookup: CDR1 LNHDA, CDR2 SQIVND (reference sequence). The entire variable domain, with the rest obtained from reference TRBV19 and TRBJ2-6, is as follows: DGGITQSPKYLFRKEGQNVTLSCEQNLNHDAMYWYRQDPGQGLRLIYYSQIVNDFQKGDIAEGYSVSREKKESFPLTVTSAQKNPTAFYLCASSIDRWLSGANVLTFGAGSRLTVL.

This chain connects TRBV27 to TRBJ1-6; D may be TRBD1 (5 bases). V was pared by 2 bases and J by 9 bases, with 14 bases between. Germline assignment: CDR1 MNHEY and CDR2 SMNVEV (reference sequence). The CDR3 is 15 residues long. The CDR3 region has the DNA TGTGCCAGCAGTTTAAGGTTCGGGGGTGGTTCACCCCTCCACTTT. Translation: CASSLRFGGGSPLHF.

This chain links TRBV6-1 with TRBJ1-6; TRBD1 agrees at 7 bases. CDR1 is MNHNS, CDR2 SASEGT, per germline. This CDR3 is 15 amino acids long. The J segment lost 11 bases and the V segment lost 0 bases, leaving 7 bases of the junction unmatched. CDR3 DNA sequence: TGTGCCAGCAGTGAAGCGCAACGAGGGGGCGCACCCCTCCACTTT. Protein product: CASSEAQRGGAPLHF.

This chain links TRBV7-2 with TRBJ1-4; 8 nucleotides align to TRBD1. Looked up from germline, CDR1 is SGHTA and CDR2 is FQGNSA. CDR3 length equals 15 residues. J was trimmed by 7 bases and V by 5 bases; bases with no gene match: 9. CDR3 sequence reads: CASSRETGVGEKLFF. The DNA for the CDR3 is TGTGCCAGCAGCCGCGAGACAGGGGTTGGTGAAAAACTGTTTTTT. The full variable domain, completed using reference TRBV7-2 and TRBJ1-4, is GAGVSQSPSNKVTEKGKDVELRCDPISGHTALYWYRQSLGQGLEFLIYFQGNSAPDKSGLPSDRFSAERTGGSVSTLTIQRTQQEDSAVYLCASSRETGVGEKLFFGSGTQLSVL.

This chain connects TRBV7-3 to TRBJ2-1, with D uncertain. The V gene's germline CDR1 is SGHTA and CDR2 FQGTGA. The V gene lost 0 bases and the J gene lost 0 bases, with 9 bases spanning the gap. The CDR3 has 16 residues. The CDR3 nucleotides read TGTGCCAGCAGCTTAACGGGCGTCCCCTCCTACAATGAGCAGTTCTTC. It is translated as CASSLTGVPSYNEQFF.

To note about this clone: At the DNA level, this CDR3 is encoded by other sequences in the same sample as well. The chain joins TRBV3-1 (or the pseudogene TRBV3-2) to TRBJ1-5, with D unresolved. The germline V gene encodes CDR1 LGHDT and CDR2 YNNKEL (reference sequence). The CDR3 contains 15 residues. Trimming took 1 base from V and 3 from J, leaving 10 bases between them. DNA for the CDR3: TGTGCCAGCAGCCAAGGTGGAGGGAACAATCAGCCCCAGCATTTT. The encoded protein is CASSQGGGNNQPQHF.

V and J are TRBV10-3 and TRBJ1-4; D may be TRBD1 (5 bases). The ends were cut back, 10 bases at V and 7 bases at J, with 16 bases in the middle. The germline V gene encodes CDR1 ENHRY and CDR2 SYGVKD. CDR3 length: 13 amino acids. The CDR3 DNA is TGTGCCACCCAAGATGGCAGGGTTGAAAAACTGTTTTTT. It translates to CATQDGRVEKLFF.

The chain recombines TRBV5-6 with TRBJ1-5, with a possible D match to TRBD1 (6 bases). The V gene lost 4 bases and the J gene lost 4 bases, with 18 bases spanning the gap. The length of the CDR3 is 16 residues. Germline V gene sequence: CDR1 SGHDT, CDR2 YYEEEE. CDR3 in amino acids: CASSPHTGTLNQPQHF. The CDR3 coding sequence is TGTGCCAGCAGCCCTCATACAGGGACCCTTAATCAGCCCCAGCATTTT.

This clone was found a few times. The V gene is TRBV27, the J gene TRBJ1-2, with D perhaps TRBD1 (5 bases). This CDR3 contains 16 residues. The germline V gene encodes CDR1 MNHEY and CDR2 SMNVEV (reference sequence). Between the trimmed V and J ends, which lost 1 base and 6 bases, there was a span of 18 bases. CDR3 in amino acids: CASSLFGLGQPNGYTF. For the CDR3, the DNA is TGTGCCAGCAGTTTATTCGGGCTGGGGCAGCCCAATGGCTACACCTTC.

J is TRBJ2-3 and V is TRBV6-5; D may be TRBD2 (5 bases). CDR3 length: 13 residues. The germline gives CDR1 MNHEY, CDR2 SVGAGI. V dropped 0 bases and J dropped 5 bases, with 6 bases sitting between them. CDR3 in amino acids: CASSYSREDTQYF. CDR3 coding DNA: TGTGCCAGCAGTTACTCGAGGGAAGATACGCAGTATTTT.

The chain joins TRBV9 to TRBJ2-5, with a weak D call TRBD2 (5 bases). The V gene lost 3 bases and the J gene lost 5 bases, with 14 bases spanning the gap. From germline, CDR1 is SGDLS and CDR2 YYNGEE. This CDR3 has 14 amino acids. The CDR3 nucleotides are TGTGCCAGCAGCGCCCGAGGGCCCCCGGAGACCCAGTACTTC. It codes for CASSARGPPETQYF.

This chain connects TRBV28 to TRBJ2-5; 10 nucleotides match TRBD1. Trimming removed 5 bases from V and 5 bases from J; junction bases left unmatched: 5. The CDR3 is 14 amino acids. Germline V gives CDR1 MDHEN, CDR2 SYDVKM. The CDR3 DNA reads TGTGCCAGCAGTCGACAGGGGGCGGGGGAGACCCAGTACTTC. It translates to CASSRQGAGETQYF.

The rearrangement uses TRBV18 and TRBJ2-5, with TRBD2 matching 8 bases. V was pared by 4 bases and J by 4 bases, with 8 bases of the junction left unmatched. The CDR3 contains 15 residues. Looked up from germline, CDR1 is KGHSH and CDR2 is LQKENI. The CDR3 protein is CASSQHSGVGETQYF. The CDR3 nucleotides read TGTGCCAGCTCACAACATAGCGGGGTCGGAGAGACCCAGTACTTC. The whole variable domain, filled in from reference TRBV18 and TRBJ2-5, reads NAGVMQNPRHLVRRRGQEARLRCSPMKGHSHVYWYRQLPEEGLKFMVYLQKENIIDESGMPKERFSAEFPKEGPSILRIQQVVRGDSAAYFCASSQHSGVGETQYFGPGTRLLVL.

The count of this clone is one. This rearrangement joins TRBV9 to TRBJ1-2; D unresolved. V shed 0 bases and J shed 4 bases, with 10 bases lying between them. The CDR3 totals 14 residues. Germline CDR1 and CDR2: SGDLS and YYNGEE. The CDR3 DNA is TGTGCCAGCAGCGTAGATCCAGGCTCCTATGGCTACACCTTC. Translated, it gives CASSVDPGSYGYTF.

CDR3 DNA sequence: TGTGCCAGCAAGTGGGGGCCCCTCTGGCATGAGCAGTTCTTC. Residues: CASKWGPLWHEQFF. V usage is TRBV6-5 and J usage is TRBJ2-1, with TRBD1 as a possible D gene (6 bases). The CDR3 is 14 residues long. Trimming removed 7 bases at V and 8 bases at J, with 18 bases between. Germline V gene lookup returns CDR1 MNHEY and CDR2 SVGAGI.

The chain is built from TRBV27 and TRBJ2-1; 8 nucleotides line up with TRBD2. V lost 3 bases, J lost 3 bases, and 4 bases stayed unmatched. Germline V gene sequence: CDR1 MNHEY, CDR2 SMNVEV (reference sequence). The CDR3 runs to 15 residues. The CDR3 protein is CASSFAGGIYNEQFF. The CDR3 coding sequence is TGTGCCAGCAGTTTTGCGGGGGGCATCTACAATGAGCAGTTCTTC.

The J gene is TRBJ1-2, the V gene TRBV19; possible D gene TRBD1, 6 bases. Germline loops: CDR1 LNHDA, CDR2 SQIVND (reference sequence). Trimming stripped 6 bases from V and 4 bases from J, with 18 bases between. The CDR3 is 15 amino acids. This chain's CDR3 is CASRRATGNFYGYTF. The CDR3 region has the DNA TGTGCCAGTAGACGTGCGACAGGAAATTTCTATGGCTACACCTTC.

The genes are TRBV7-2 and TRBJ2-2; D gene unclear. The germline gives CDR1 SGHTA, CDR2 FQGNSA. This CDR3 spans 14 amino acids. V gave up 5 bases and J gave up 1 base, with 8 bases separating them. Here the CDR3 DNA reads TGTGCCAGCAGCCCCACGGGGAACACCGGGGAGCTGTTTTTT. It codes for CASSPTGNTGELFF.

This chain joins TRBV7-9 and TRBJ2-5; D is unresolved. Germline CDR1 reads SEHNR; CDR2 reads FQNEAQ (reference sequence). The CDR3 contains 12 residues. V was clipped by 0 bases and J by 4 bases, with 3 bases between them. Here the CDR3 reads CASSLAAETQYF. The CDR3 nucleotides read TGTGCCAGCAGCTTAGCGGCAGAGACCCAGTACTTC. Looking up the rest from reference TRBV7-9 and TRBJ2-5 gives the full variable domain: DTGVSQNPRHKITKRGQNVTFRCDPISEHNRLYWYRQTLGQGPEFLTYFQNEAQLEKSRLLSDRFSAERPKGSFSTLEIQRTEQGDSAMYLCASSLAAETQYFGPGTRLLVL.

CDR3 nucleotide sequence: TGTGCCAGTAGCAACAGGGGACCTGGAAACACCATATATTTT. Translation: CASSNRGPGNTIYF. The chain joins TRBV19 to TRBJ1-3, with 7 bases lining up with TRBD1. Germline CDR1 LNHDA, CDR2 SQIVND (reference sequence). J gave up 2 bases and V 6 bases, and 4 bases lay outside the gene matches. This CDR3 is built from 14 residues. Using reference TRBV19 and TRBJ1-3 for the parts outside the CDR3, the full variable domain is DGGITQSPKYLFRKEGQNVTLSCEQNLNHDAMYWYRQDPGQGLRLIYYSQIVNDFQKGDIAEGYSVSREKKESFPLTVTSAQKNPTAFYLCASSNRGPGNTIYFGEGSWLTVV.

The chain links TRBV18 to TRBJ2-7, with D maybe TRBD2 (5 bases). In germline, CDR1 is KGHSH, CDR2 LQKENI. The CDR3 length is 13 residues. The V gene lost 6 bases and the J gene lost 3 bases, with 12 bases spanning the gap. In DNA, the CDR3 is TGTGCCAGCTCTTTAGCCCGGGGCTACGAGCAGTACTTC. Protein product: CASSLARGYEQYF.

The V gene is TRBV7-2, the J gene TRBJ1-5; 9 bases line up with TRBD1. The CDR3 totals 13 residues. The trim removed 5 bases at V and 5 bases at J, leaving 1 base unmatched. Per the germline V gene, CDR1 is SGHTA and CDR2 is FQGNSA. CDR3 nucleotide sequence: TGTGCCAGCAGCCGGACAGGGGATCAGCCCCAGCATTTT. Translation: CASSRTGDQPQHF.